Listed below are T cell receptor beta chains from one sample, sequenced in a study of blood T cells in healthy people across ages. A single record per CDR3 protein comes from TCRdb applying MiXCR to the 5' RACE reads. The sample includes approximately 1.5 million distinct CDR3 sequences, roughly 30% of them seen just once. The sample was blood. The origin of the receptors is a woman in her twenties or thirties in good health. Each CDR3 is given with its conserved first and last residue. A D gene is named only where the DNA matches it firmly. Only some rows state a clone size, as once, few, many or a class for expanded clones.

clone_size	v_call	d_call	j_call	cdr3_aa	cdr3_nt
many	TRBV20-1	TRBD2	TRBJ2-5	CSANVGTTAQETQYF	TGCAGTGCCAACGTCGGGACTACCGCTCAGGAGACCCAGTACTTC
few	TRBV7-9	TRBD2	TRBJ2-1	CASSLSASGSGYNEQFF	TGTGCCAGCAGCTTAAGCGCTAGCGGGAGTGGTTACAATGAGCAGTTCTTC
few	TRBV7-8	TRBD2	TRBJ2-1	CASSPRTSGRINEQFF	TGTGCCAGCAGCCCCCGGACTAGCGGGAGGATCAATGAGCAGTTCTTC
NA	TRBV27	NA	TRBJ2-7	CASSVNSGTGISYEQYF	TGTGCCAGCAGTGTAAACTCCGGGACTGGAATCAGTTACGAGCAGTACTTC
NA	TRBV11-2	NA	TRBJ2-5	CASSLDSKGLETQYF	TGTGCCAGCAGCTTAGATAGTAAAGGGCTAGAGACCCAGTACTTC
NA	TRBV10-3	TRBD2	TRBJ2-3	CAVSLAGADTRYF	TGTGCCGTGTCACTAGCGGGAGCCGATACGCGGTATTTT
many	TRBV29-1	NA	TRBJ1-1	CSVQNWGAEAFF	TGCAGCGTTCAGAACTGGGGGGCTGAAGCTTTCTTT
few	TRBV12-5	NA	TRBJ2-3	CASPPGELDTQYF	TGTGCTAGTCCCCCGGGGGAGTTAGATACGCAGTATTTT
many	TRBV6-6	TRBD2	TRBJ2-5	CASSSGTSGGALETQYF	TGTGCCAGCAGTTCGGGGACTAGCGGGGGGGCCCTGGAGACCCAGTACTTC
NA	TRBV29-1	NA	TRBJ2-7	CSVGDSCEQYF	TGCAGCGTCGGCGACAGCTGCGAGCAGTACTTC
many	TRBV3-1	NA	TRBJ2-1	CASSLGIGEYNEQFF	TGTGCCAGCAGCCTCGGGATTGGGGAGTACAATGAGCAGTTCTTC
few	TRBV12-3/TRBV12-4	NA	TRBJ1-6	CASSLRPANSPLHF	TGTGCCAGCAGTTTAAGGCCAGCTAATTCACCCCTCCACTTT
few	TRBV4-1	TRBD1	TRBJ2-7	CASSQDGDSPYEQYF	TGCGCCAGCAGCCAAGATGGGGACAGTCCCTACGAGCAGTACTTC
NA	TRBV20-1	TRBD2	TRBJ2-7	CSARMGLAYEQYF	TGCAGTGCTAGAATGGGACTAGCCTACGAGCAGTACTTC
NA	TRBV4-1	NA	TRBJ1-5	CASSQDPQGNQPQHF	TGCGCCAGCAGCCAAGATCCGCAGGGGAATCAGCCCCAGCATTTT
NA	TRBV27	NA	TRBJ1-1	CASSPHHNPTEAFF	TGTGCCAGCAGTCCCCACCATAACCCCACTGAAGCTTTCTTT
NA	TRBV18	NA	TRBJ2-3	CASSPPDYTDTQYF	TGTGCCAGCTCACCGCCCGACTACACAGATACGCAGTATTTT
NA	TRBV29-1	NA	TRBJ2-1	CSVLGANEQFF	TGCAGCGTCCTGGGGGCGAATGAGCAGTTCTTC
few	TRBV5-1	NA	TRBJ2-3	CASSSTGPLDTQYF	TGCGCCAGCAGCTCTACCGGGCCGCTAGATACGCAGTATTTT
few	TRBV6-1	TRBD1	TRBJ2-7	CASTEDGTGTYEQYF	TGTGCCAGCACAGAAGATGGGACAGGGACCTACGAGCAGTACTTC
once	TRBV20-1	TRBD2	TRBJ2-5	CSAKLAGGPKETQYF	TGCAGTGCCAAACTAGCGGGGGGGCCCAAGGAGACCCAGTACTTC
many	TRBV29-1	TRBD1	TRBJ2-1	CSAEGIGQGWGEFF	TGCAGCGCCGAAGGTATAGGACAGGGGTGGGGCGAGTTCTTC
once	TRBV11-2	NA	TRBJ1-2	CVSSPRGVYYGYTF	TGTGTCAGCAGCCCGCGGGGGGTTTACTATGGCTACACCTTC
NA	TRBV29-1	TRBD1	TRBJ1-2	CSVVDQGGYGYTF	TGCAGCGTTGTGGATCAGGGGGGCTATGGCTACACCTTC
NA	TRBV11-2	NA	TRBJ2-1	CASSLGRFTTYNEQFF	TGTGCCAGCAGCTTAGGGCGGTTTACAACCTACAATGAGCAGTTCTTC
few	TRBV20-1	NA	TRBJ2-1	CSAPHGSGLYYNEQFF	TGCAGTGCTCCTCACGGCTCCGGACTATACTACAATGAGCAGTTCTTC
NA	TRBV20-1	NA	TRBJ2-5	CSAREDTIRGETQYF	TGCAGTGCTAGGGAGGACACCATACGGGGGGAGACCCAGTACTTC
few	TRBV20-1	NA	TRBJ2-7	CSASPAPYEQYF	TGCAGTGCTAGTCCAGCCCCCTACGAGCAGTACTTC
NA	TRBV20-1	TRBD1	TRBJ2-6	CSARGTGSGADVLTF	TGCAGTGCTAGGGGGACAGGCTCTGGGGCCGACGTCCTGACTTTC
NA	TRBV12-3/TRBV12-4	TRBD1	TRBJ2-3	CASSTKGQGAFGEYF	TGTGCCAGCAGTACCAAAGGACAGGGGGCATTCGGGGAGTATTTT
once	TRBV20-1	NA	TRBJ2-3	CSAQSTGGISDTQYF	TGCAGTGCCCAGTCGACTGGCGGGATTTCAGATACGCAGTATTTT
NA	TRBV20-1	TRBD1	TRBJ1-6	CSAGTGTGNSPLHF	TGCAGTGCCGGGACCGGGACAGGGAATTCACCCCTCCACTTT
NA	TRBV29-1	NA	TRBJ1-2	CSVGTTPENYGYTF	TGCAGCGTTGGGACAACTCCGGAGAACTATGGCTACACCTTC
few	TRBV11-2	NA	TRBJ2-5	CASSPPGHLEQYF	TGTGCCAGCAGCCCACCGGGACATTTGGAGCAGTACTTC
once	TRBV5-1	NA	TRBJ2-5	CASSLGSEAQYF	TGCGCCAGCAGCTTGGGGTCAGAGGCCCAGTACTTC
few	TRBV28	TRBD2	TRBJ2-5	CASSLGDRNGLAGETQYF	TGTGCCAGCAGTTTAGGGGACAGGAATGGACTAGCGGGAGAGACCCAGTACTTC
many	TRBV20-1	NA	TRBJ2-1	CSARGGKAYNEQFF	TGCAGTGCTAGAGGCGGGAAAGCCTACAATGAGCAGTTCTTC
few	TRBV4-1	NA	TRBJ1-4	CASSPSGPGADGEKLFF	TGCGCCAGCAGCCCAAGTGGTCCGGGGGCGGATGGTGAAAAACTGTTTTTT
few	TRBV7-9	NA	TRBJ2-1	CALDSTYNEQFF	TGTGCCCTGGACTCAACCTACAATGAGCAGTTCTTC
few	TRBV27	NA	TRBJ1-1	CASSLRAGRRAFF	TGTGCCAGCAGTTTAAGGGCGGGAAGAAGGGCTTTCTTT
NA	TRBV7-9	TRBD1	TRBJ1-6	CASSQADRGGSPLHF	TGTGCCAGCAGCCAAGCCGACAGGGGTGGATCACCCCTCCACTTT
NA	TRBV2	NA	TRBJ2-1	CASSPDPGGSEQFF	TGTGCCAGCAGCCCGGATCCAGGGGGGAGTGAGCAGTTCTTC
few	TRBV6-1	NA	TRBJ1-6	CASSVLTQESPLHF	TGTGCCAGCAGTGTACTGACCCAGGAGTCACCCCTCCACTTT
NA	TRBV10-1	TRBD1	TRBJ2-5	CASSEIPGQGTETQYF	TGCGCCAGCAGTGAGATTCCGGGACAGGGGACGGAGACCCAGTACTTC
few	TRBV27	TRBD2	TRBJ2-3	CASNSLAGGSTDTQYF	TGTGCCAGCAATTCACTAGCGGGAGGTAGCACAGATACGCAGTATTTT
NA	TRBV7-9	NA	TRBJ2-7	CTSSSPQTDRLYEQYF	TGTACCAGCAGCTCTCCCCAAACGGACAGACTCTACGAGCAGTACTTC
NA	TRBV15	TRBD1	TRBJ2-6	CATSIQGLVRTF	TGTGCCACCAGCATACAGGGGTTGGTCCGGACTTTC
NA	TRBV5-5	NA	TRBJ1-1	CASSLERQGTEAFF	TGTGCCAGCAGCTTGGAGAGGCAGGGGACTGAAGCTTTCTTT
NA	TRBV14	NA	TRBJ2-7	CGSSQTGSEQYF	TGTGGCAGCAGCCAAACAGGGTCCGAGCAGTACTTC
NA	TRBV7-2	NA	TRBJ2-1	CASSLRGSIGNERFF	TGTGCCAGCAGCCTGAGGGGGAGTATTGGCAATGAGCGGTTCTTC
NA	TRBV29-1	NA	TRBJ2-1	CSVESVLEYEQFF	TGCAGCGTTGAATCCGTTCTGGAGTATGAGCAGTTCTTC
few	TRBV10-3	NA	TRBJ1-2	CAISESQSYGYTF	TGTGCCATCAGTGAGTCGCAAAGCTATGGCTACACCTTC
NA	TRBV20-1	NA	TRBJ1-2	CSVRGLQGYEAGYTF	TGCAGTGTTAGGGGGTTGCAGGGCTATGAGGCTGGCTACACCTTC
few	TRBV5-1	TRBD1	TRBJ1-6	CASSHGQGISPLHF	TGCGCCAGCAGCCACGGACAGGGGATTTCACCCCTCCACTTT
few	TRBV27	NA	TRBJ2-7	CASSFLGQTPYEQYF	TGTGCCAGCAGTTTCCTAGGACAGACTCCCTACGAGCAGTACTTC